These T cell receptor beta chains were read from a single sample in a study of CD8 T cells in ankylosing spondylitis. TCRdb recomputed calls from the 5' RACE reads with MiXCR, one row per CDR3 protein. The sample lists around 770,000 distinct CDR3 sequences, over 15% occurring once. Sequencing used blood, either unsorted or a sorted T cell fraction (not recorded which). All receptors derive from a male donor with ankylosing spondylitis. The CDR3 runs from the conserved cysteine through the conserved F or W. The D gene is left open where the match is weak. Clone sizes are given selectively: once, few, many, or a class where the clone is expanded.

>NA|15|TRBV20-1|TRBD1|TRBJ2-7
CSASGLRQGSYEQYF
TGCAGTGCTAGTGGTTTGAGACAGGGGTCCTACGAGCAGTACTTC
>NA|13|TRBV5-6|NA|TRBJ1-6
CASSLAQGSPLHF
TGTGCCAGCAGCTTGGCTCAGGGGTCACCCCTCCACTTT
>few|14|TRBV12-3/TRBV12-4|TRBD1|TRBJ1-2
CASSSRDRSYGYTF
TGTGCCAGCAGTAGCCGGGACAGATCCTATGGCTACACCTTC
>many|16|TRBV4-2|TRBD2|TRBJ2-1
CASSQGAAGNVNEQFF
TGTGCCAGCAGCCAAGGGGCAGCGGGGAATGTTAATGAGCAGTTCTTC
>NA|16|TRBV4-1|NA|TRBJ1-2
CASSQDKAGVNYGYTF
TGCGCCAGCAGCCAAGATAAGGCAGGTGTTAACTATGGCTACACCTTC
>NA|15|TRBV3-1|TRBD1|TRBJ2-7
CASSPAGTGADEQYF
TGTGCCAGCAGCCCGGCCGGGACAGGGGCCGACGAGCAGTACTTC
>few|15|TRBV5-1|NA|TRBJ1-1
CASSLFEGMGTEAFF
TGCGCCAGCAGCTTGTTCGAGGGGATGGGCACTGAAGCTTTCTTT
>few|18|TRBV28|TRBD2|TRBJ2-1
CASSGTSGRGSYYNEQFF
TGTGCCAGCAGTGGGACTAGCGGGAGAGGGTCATACTACAATGAGCAGTTCTTC
>few|19|TRBV11-1|TRBD2|TRBJ2-1
CASSLALLAGSRSYNEQFF
TGTGCCAGCAGCTTAGCGCTACTAGCGGGGTCGCGCTCCTACAATGAGCAGTTCTTC
>few|14|TRBV11-2|TRBD1|TRBJ2-5
CASSTDRLQETQYF
TGTGCCAGCAGCACGGACAGGTTGCAAGAGACCCAGTACTTC
>NA|15|TRBV7-9|TRBD1|TRBJ1-2
CASSLETTGVYGYTF
TGTGCCAGCAGCTTAGAGACCACAGGGGTTTATGGCTACACCTTC
>NA|14|TRBV27|NA|TRBJ1-4
CASSLSAPYEKLFF
TGTGCCAGCAGTTTATCAGCGCCGTATGAAAAACTGTTTTTT
>few|10|TRBV7-3|NA|TRBJ1-1
CAAVGTEAFF
TGTGCCGCGGTTGGCACTGAAGCTTTCTTT
>few|16|TRBV10-3|NA|TRBJ2-1
CAISEPPASSYNEQFF
TGTGCCATCAGTGAGCCCCCAGCCAGCTCCTACAATGAGCAGTTCTTC
>few|16|TRBV9|TRBD2|TRBJ2-3
CASSVSSGGGVDTQYF
TGTGCCAGCAGCGTTTCTAGCGGGGGCGGCGTAGATACGCAGTATTTT
>NA|13|TRBV6-5|TRBD1|TRBJ2-7
CASSLDRVSEQYF
TGTGCCAGCAGTTTAGACAGGGTCTCTGAGCAGTACTTC
>few|13|TRBV20-1|TRBD2|TRBJ2-4
CSARLAGAFIQYF
TGCAGTGCTCGTTTAGCGGGAGCGTTCATTCAGTACTTC
>NA|16|TRBV5-5|NA|TRBJ1-3
CASSLSTGRKENTIYF
TGTGCCAGCAGCTTAAGTACAGGGCGAAAAGAAAACACCATATATTTT
>few|15|TRBV4-2|NA|TRBJ2-1
CASSPPGLVNNEQFF
TGTGCCAGCAGCCCGCCGGGATTGGTCAACAATGAGCAGTTCTTC
>NA|15|TRBV12-3/TRBV12-4|TRBD1|TRBJ1-5
CASTDRGIGNQPQHF
TGTGCCAGCACCGACAGGGGGATCGGCAATCAGCCCCAGCATTTT
>few|14|TRBV5-1|NA|TRBJ1-1
CASSPRTWDTEAFF
TGCGCCAGCAGCCCACGGACTTGGGACACTGAAGCTTTCTTT
>NA|13|TRBV12-3/TRBV12-4|NA|TRBJ2-1
CASSFPGVNEQFF
TGTGCCAGCAGTTTTCCGGGAGTCAATGAGCAGTTCTTC
>few|18|TRBV19|NA|TRBJ1-5
CASSISPSSQGGYQPQHF
TGTGCCAGTAGTATTTCCCCTAGTTCGCAGGGCGGCTATCAGCCCCAGCATTTT
>NA|16|TRBV20-1|NA|TRBJ2-1
CSATKVGGDNYNEQFF
TGCAGTGCTACCAAAGTCGGGGGTGATAACTACAATGAGCAGTTCTTC
>NA|16|TRBV12-3/TRBV12-4|NA|TRBJ1-1
CASRPPPWTGDTEAFF
TGTGCCAGCAGGCCCCCGCCGTGGACGGGGGACACTGAAGCTTTCTTT
>few|16|TRBV4-3|TRBD1|TRBJ1-4
CASSQERGQYNEKLFF
TGCGCCAGCAGCCAAGAACGGGGACAGTATAATGAAAAACTGTTTTTT
>NA|16|TRBV10-2|NA|TRBJ2-7
CASSGKEEDSLSEQYF
TGCGCCAGCAGTGGGAAGGAGGAGGACAGCCTGAGCGAGCAGTACTTC
>NA|14|TRBV10-2|TRBD1|TRBJ2-7
CASSGQDRAHEQYF
TGCGCCAGCAGTGGCCAGGACAGGGCCCACGAGCAGTACTTC
>few|16|TRBV27|NA|TRBJ2-3
CASSLTRASSTDTQYF
TGTGCCAGCAGTTTAACTAGGGCTTCTAGCACAGATACGCAGTATTTT
>few|14|TRBV7-9|TRBD1|TRBJ2-7
CASSSRTGSYEQYF
TGTGCCAGCAGTTCAAGGACAGGGTCTTACGAGCAGTACTTC
>few|15|TRBV7-2|TRBD2|TRBJ2-5
CASSHGLALQETQYF
TGTGCCAGCAGCCACGGACTAGCATTACAAGAGACCCAGTACTTC
>few|16|TRBV20-1|TRBD2|TRBJ2-1
CSAGTSGGFSYNEQFF
TGCAGTGCTGGGACTAGCGGGGGGTTCTCCTACAATGAGCAGTTCTTC
>NA|14|TRBV20-1|NA|TRBJ1-5
CSALTRVSNQPQHF
TGCAGTGCCTTAACTCGGGTGAGCAATCAGCCCCAGCATTTT
>few|15|TRBV24-1|NA|TRBJ2-2
CATSDLLGSPGELFF
TGTGCCACCAGTGATTTGCTCGGGAGTCCCGGGGAGCTGTTTTTT
>many|12|TRBV28|NA|TRBJ2-5
CASRQGSETQYF
TGTGCCAGCAGGCAGGGGTCCGAGACCCAGTACTTC
>NA|13|TRBV12-3/TRBV12-4|NA|TRBJ1-1
CASSLRTATEAFF
TGTGCCAGCAGTTTACGGACAGCCACTGAAGCTTTCTTT
>NA|15|TRBV6-2/TRBV6-3|NA|TRBJ2-1
CASSYGVAAYNEQFF
TGTGCCAGCAGTTACGGGGTAGCGGCCTACAATGAGCAGTTCTTC
>many|17|TRBV7-2|NA|TRBJ2-7
CASSSGWDTPTIYEQYF
TGTGCCAGCAGCTCGGGGTGGGACACACCTACAATCTACGAGCAGTACTTC
>NA|15|TRBV2|NA|TRBJ2-3
CASSQSYLGGRTQYF
TGTGCCAGCAGTCAATCGTATCTGGGCGGACGCACGCAGTATTTT
>few|17|TRBV11-3|TRBD1|TRBJ1-1
CASSSTRAQGGIAEAFF
TGTGCCAGCAGCTCCACCCGCGCTCAAGGGGGCATAGCTGAAGCTTTCTTT
>few|14|TRBV6-1|NA|TRBJ2-7
CASSRDNRDREQYF
TGTGCCAGCAGTAGGGACAACCGAGATAGGGAGCAGTACTTC
>NA|15|TRBV6-1|TRBD2|TRBJ2-3
CASRDWSGGTDTQYF
TGTGCCAGCAGAGATTGGAGCGGGGGCACAGATACGCAGTATTTT
>few|15|TRBV18|TRBD2|TRBJ2-7
CASSPSAGAKYEQYF
TGTGCCAGCTCACCAAGTGCGGGAGCGAAATACGAGCAGTACTTC
>NA|13|TRBV29-1|NA|TRBJ2-2
CSVEKGITGELFF
TGCAGCGTTGAAAAGGGGATCACCGGGGAGCTGTTTTTT
>many|14|TRBV30|NA|TRBJ1-3
CAWSTIGRGNTIYF
TGTGCCTGGAGTACCATAGGACGGGGAAACACCATATATTTT
>NA|15|TRBV11-2|TRBD2|TRBJ2-3
CASSPGGGVGGTQYF
TGTGCCAGCAGCCCCGGGGGGGGGGTCGGCGGGACGCAGTATTTT
>few|15|TRBV5-1|NA|TRBJ1-1
CASSFRAKPNTEAFF
TGCGCCAGCAGCTTTCGGGCGAAACCGAACACTGAAGCTTTCTTT
>NA|17|TRBV6-8|NA|TRBJ2-1
CASPQGPTAGGVNEQFF
TGTGCCAGCCCCCAGGGCCCTACAGCCGGAGGTGTCAATGAGCAGTTCTTC
>few|16|TRBV9|NA|TRBJ1-1
CASSVLGVDANTEAFF
TGTGCCAGCAGCGTGCTCGGGGTGGACGCGAACACTGAAGCTTTCTTT
>NA|13|TRBV20-1|NA|TRBJ2-2
CSARYRTTGELFF
TGCAGTGCTAGATACAGGACGACCGGGGAGCTGTTTTTT
>few|15|TRBV6-1|TRBD2|TRBJ2-3
CASSPSGGSSDTQYF
TGTGCCAGCAGCCCTAGCGGGGGGAGTTCAGATACGCAGTATTTT
>few|16|TRBV7-7|TRBD2|TRBJ2-2
CASSQESGRYAGELFF
TGTGCCAGCAGCCAAGAGAGCGGGAGATACGCCGGGGAGCTGTTTTTT
>few|14|TRBV27|TRBD2|TRBJ2-7
CASSMRLAGDEQYF
TGTGCCAGCAGTATGAGACTAGCGGGGGACGAGCAGTACTTC
>few|13|TRBV7-9|NA|TRBJ1-5
CASSLGSQTPQHF
TGTGCCAGCAGCTTAGGATCACAGACGCCCCAGCATTTT
>NA|15|TRBV5-1|NA|TRBJ1-2
CASSLALQDGDGYTF
TGCGCCAGCAGCTTGGCCCTTCAAGATGGGGATGGCTACACCTTC
>few|15|TRBV9|NA|TRBJ2-6
CASSQFSSGANVLTF
TGTGCCAGCAGCCAGTTTAGCTCTGGGGCCAACGTCCTGACTTTC